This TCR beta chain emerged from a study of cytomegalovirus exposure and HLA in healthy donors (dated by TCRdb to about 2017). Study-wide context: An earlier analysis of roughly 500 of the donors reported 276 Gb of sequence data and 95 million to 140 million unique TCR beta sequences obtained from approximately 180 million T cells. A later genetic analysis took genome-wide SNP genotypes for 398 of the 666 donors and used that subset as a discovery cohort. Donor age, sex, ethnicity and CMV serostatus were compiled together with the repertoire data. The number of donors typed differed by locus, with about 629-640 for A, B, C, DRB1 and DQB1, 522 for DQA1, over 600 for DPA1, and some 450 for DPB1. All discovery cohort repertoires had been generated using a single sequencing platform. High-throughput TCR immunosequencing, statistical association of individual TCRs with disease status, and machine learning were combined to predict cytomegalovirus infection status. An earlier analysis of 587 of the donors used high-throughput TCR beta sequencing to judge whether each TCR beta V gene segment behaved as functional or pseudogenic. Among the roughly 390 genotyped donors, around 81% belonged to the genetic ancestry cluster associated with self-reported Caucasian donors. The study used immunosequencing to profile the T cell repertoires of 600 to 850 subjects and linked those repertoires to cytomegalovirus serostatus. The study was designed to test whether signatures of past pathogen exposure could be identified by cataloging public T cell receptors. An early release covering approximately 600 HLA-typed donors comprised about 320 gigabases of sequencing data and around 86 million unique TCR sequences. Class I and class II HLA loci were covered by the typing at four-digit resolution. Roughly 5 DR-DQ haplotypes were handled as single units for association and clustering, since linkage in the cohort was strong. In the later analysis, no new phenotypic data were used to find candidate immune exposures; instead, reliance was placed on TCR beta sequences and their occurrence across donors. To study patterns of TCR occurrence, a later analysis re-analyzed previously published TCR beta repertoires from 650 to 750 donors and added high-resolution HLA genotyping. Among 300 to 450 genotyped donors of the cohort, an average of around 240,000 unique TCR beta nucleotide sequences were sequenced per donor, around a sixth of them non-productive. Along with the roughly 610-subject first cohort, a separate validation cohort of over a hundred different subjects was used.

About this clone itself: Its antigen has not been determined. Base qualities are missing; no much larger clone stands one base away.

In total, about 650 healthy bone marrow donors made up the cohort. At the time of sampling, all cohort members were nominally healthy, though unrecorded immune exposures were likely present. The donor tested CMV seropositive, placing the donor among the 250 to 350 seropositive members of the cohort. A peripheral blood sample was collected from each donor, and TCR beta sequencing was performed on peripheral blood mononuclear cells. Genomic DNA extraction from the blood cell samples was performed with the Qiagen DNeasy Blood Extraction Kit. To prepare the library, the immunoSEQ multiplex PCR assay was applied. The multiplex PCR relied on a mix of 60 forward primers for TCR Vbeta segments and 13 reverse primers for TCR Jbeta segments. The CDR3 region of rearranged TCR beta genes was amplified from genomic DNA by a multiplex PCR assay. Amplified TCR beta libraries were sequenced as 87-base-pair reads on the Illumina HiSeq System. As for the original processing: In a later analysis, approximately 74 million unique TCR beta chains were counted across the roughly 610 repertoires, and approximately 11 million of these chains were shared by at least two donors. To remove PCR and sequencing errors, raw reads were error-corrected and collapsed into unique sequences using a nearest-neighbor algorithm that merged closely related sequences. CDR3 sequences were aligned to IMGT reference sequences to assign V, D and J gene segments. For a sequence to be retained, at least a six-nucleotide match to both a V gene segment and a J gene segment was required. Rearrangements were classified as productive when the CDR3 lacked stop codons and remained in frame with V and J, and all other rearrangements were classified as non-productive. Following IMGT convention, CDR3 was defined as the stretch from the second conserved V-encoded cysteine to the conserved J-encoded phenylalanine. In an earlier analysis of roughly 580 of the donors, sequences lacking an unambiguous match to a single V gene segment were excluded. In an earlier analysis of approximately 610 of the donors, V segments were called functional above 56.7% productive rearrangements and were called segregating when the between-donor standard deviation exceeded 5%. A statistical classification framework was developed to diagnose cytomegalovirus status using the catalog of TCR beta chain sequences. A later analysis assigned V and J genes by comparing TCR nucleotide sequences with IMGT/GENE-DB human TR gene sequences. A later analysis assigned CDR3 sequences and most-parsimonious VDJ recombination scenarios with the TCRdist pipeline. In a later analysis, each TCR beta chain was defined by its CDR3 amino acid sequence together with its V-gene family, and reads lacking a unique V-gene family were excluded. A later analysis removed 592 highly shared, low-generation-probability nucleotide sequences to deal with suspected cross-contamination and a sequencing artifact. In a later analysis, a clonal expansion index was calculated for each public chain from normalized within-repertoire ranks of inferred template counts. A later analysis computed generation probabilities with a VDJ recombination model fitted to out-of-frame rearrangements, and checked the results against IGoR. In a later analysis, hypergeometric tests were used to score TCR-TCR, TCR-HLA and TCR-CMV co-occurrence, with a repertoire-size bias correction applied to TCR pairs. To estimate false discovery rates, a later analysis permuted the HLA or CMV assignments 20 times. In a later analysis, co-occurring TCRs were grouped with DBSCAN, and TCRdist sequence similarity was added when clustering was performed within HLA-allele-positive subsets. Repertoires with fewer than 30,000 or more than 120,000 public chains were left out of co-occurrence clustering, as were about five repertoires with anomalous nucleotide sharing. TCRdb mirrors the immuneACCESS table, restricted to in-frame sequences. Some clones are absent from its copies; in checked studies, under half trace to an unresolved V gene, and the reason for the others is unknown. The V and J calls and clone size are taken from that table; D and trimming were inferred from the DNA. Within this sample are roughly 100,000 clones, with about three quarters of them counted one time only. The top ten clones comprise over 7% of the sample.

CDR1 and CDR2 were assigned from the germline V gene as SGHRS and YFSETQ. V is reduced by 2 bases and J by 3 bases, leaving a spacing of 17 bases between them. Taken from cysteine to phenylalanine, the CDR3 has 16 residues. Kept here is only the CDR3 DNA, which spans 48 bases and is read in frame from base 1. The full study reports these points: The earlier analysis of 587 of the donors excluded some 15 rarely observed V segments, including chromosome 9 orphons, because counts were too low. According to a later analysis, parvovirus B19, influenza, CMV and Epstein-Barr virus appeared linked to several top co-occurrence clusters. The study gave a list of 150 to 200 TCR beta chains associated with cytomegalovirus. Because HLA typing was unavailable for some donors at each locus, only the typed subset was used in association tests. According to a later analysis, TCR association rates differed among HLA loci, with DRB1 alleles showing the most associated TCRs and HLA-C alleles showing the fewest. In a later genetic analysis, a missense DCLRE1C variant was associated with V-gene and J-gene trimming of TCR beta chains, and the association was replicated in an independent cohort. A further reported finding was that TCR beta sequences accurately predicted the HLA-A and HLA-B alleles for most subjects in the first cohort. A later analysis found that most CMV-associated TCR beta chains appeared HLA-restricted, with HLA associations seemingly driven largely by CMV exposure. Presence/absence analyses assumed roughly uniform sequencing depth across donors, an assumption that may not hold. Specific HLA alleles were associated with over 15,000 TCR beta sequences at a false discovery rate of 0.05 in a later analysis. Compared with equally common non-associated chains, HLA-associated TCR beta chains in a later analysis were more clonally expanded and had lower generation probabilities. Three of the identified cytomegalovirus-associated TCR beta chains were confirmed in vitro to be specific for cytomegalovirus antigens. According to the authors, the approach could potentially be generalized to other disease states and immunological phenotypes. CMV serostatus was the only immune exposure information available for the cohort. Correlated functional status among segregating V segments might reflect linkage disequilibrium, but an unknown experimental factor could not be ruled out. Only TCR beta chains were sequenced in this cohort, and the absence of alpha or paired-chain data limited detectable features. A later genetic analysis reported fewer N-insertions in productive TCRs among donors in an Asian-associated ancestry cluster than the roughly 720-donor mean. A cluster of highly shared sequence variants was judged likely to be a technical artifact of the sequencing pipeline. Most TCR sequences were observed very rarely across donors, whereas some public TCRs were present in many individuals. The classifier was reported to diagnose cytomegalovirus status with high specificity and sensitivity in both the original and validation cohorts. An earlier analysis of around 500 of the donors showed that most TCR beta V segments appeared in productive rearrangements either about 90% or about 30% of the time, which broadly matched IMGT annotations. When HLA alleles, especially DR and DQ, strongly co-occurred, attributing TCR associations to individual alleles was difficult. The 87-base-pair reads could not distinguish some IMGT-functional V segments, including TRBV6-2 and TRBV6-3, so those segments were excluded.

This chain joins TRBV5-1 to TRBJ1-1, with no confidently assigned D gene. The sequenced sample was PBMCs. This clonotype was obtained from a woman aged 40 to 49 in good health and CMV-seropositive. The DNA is TGCGCCAGCAGCTTATATAATCCAGGCGTAGACACTGAAGCTTTCTTT. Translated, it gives CASSLYNPGVDTEAFF.